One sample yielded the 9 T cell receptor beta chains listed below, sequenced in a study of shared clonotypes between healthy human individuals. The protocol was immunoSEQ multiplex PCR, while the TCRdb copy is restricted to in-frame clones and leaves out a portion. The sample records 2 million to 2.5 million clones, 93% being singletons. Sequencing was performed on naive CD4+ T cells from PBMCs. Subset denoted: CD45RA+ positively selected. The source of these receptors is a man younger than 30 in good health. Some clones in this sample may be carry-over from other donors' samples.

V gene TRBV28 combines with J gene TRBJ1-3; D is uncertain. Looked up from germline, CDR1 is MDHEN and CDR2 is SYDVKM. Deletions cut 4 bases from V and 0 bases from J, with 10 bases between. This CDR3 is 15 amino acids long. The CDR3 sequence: CASSSPVFSGNTIYF. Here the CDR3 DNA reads TGTGCCAGCAGTTCCCCCGTATTCTCTGGAAACACCATATATTTT.

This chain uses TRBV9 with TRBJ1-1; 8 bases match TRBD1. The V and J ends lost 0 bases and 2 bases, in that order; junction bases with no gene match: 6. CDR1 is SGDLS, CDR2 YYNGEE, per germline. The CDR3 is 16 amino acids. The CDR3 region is CASSVGQGAGNTEAFF. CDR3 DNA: TGTGCCAGCAGCGTAGGTCAGGGGGCCGGAAACACTGAAGCTTTCTTT. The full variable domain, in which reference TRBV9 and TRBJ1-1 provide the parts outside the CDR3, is DSGVTQTPKHLITATGQRVTLRCSPRSGDLSVYWYQQSLDQGLQFLIQYYNGEERAKGNILERFSAQQFPDLHSELNLSSLELGDSALYFCASSVGQGAGNTEAFFGQGTRLTVV.

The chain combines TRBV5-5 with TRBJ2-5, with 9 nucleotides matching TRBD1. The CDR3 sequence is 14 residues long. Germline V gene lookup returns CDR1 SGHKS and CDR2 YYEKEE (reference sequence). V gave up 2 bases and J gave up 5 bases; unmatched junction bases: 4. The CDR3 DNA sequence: TGTGCCAGCAGCTTACAGGGGGCGGAGGAGACCCAGTACTTC. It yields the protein CASSLQGAEETQYF.

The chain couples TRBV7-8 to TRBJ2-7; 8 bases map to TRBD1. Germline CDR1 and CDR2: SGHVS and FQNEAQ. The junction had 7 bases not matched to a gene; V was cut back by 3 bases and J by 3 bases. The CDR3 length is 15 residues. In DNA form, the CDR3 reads TGTGCCAGCAGCTTCAGGGGGCAGGTTAACTACGAGCAGTACTTC. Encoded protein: CASSFRGQVNYEQYF.

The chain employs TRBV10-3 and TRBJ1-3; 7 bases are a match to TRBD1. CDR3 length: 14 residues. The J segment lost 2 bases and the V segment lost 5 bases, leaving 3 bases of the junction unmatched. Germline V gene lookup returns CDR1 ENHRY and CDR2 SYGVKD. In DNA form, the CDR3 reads TGTGCCATCAGTACAGGGGTTACTGGAAACACCATATATTTT. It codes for CAISTGVTGNTIYF.

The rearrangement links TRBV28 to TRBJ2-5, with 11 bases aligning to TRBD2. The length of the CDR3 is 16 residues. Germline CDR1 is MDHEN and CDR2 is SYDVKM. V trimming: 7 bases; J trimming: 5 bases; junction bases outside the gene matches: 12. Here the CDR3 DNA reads TGTGCCAGCAACCTGGGACTAGCGGCGGGTGGGGAGACCCAGTACTTC. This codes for CASNLGLAAGGETQYF. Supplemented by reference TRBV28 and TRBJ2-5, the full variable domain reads DVKVTQSSRYLVKRTGEKVFLECVQDMDHENMFWYRQDPGLGLRLIYFSYDVKMKEKGDIPEGYSVSREKKERFSLILESASTNQTSMYLCASNLGLAAGGETQYFGPGTRLLVL.

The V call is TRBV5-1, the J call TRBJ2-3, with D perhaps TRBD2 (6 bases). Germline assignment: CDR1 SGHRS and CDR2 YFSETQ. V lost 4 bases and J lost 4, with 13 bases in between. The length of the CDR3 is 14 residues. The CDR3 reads CASSEGGTSDTQYF. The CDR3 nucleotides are TGCGCCAGCAGCGAGGGAGGCACCTCAGATACGCAGTATTTT.

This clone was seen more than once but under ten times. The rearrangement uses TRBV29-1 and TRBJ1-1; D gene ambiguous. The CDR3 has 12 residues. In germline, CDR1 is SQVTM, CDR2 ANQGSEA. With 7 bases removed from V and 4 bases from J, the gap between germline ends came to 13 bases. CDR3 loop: CSARVDGTEAFF. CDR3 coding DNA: TGCAGCGCGAGGGTGGATGGCACTGAAGCTTTCTTT.

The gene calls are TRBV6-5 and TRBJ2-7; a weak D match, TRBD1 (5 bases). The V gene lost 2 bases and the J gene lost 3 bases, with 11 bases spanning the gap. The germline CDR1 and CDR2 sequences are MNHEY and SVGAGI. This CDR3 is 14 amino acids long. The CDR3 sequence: CASSYGADFYEQYF. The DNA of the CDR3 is TGTGCCAGCAGTTACGGGGCAGATTTCTACGAGCAGTACTTC.